This T cell receptor (beta chain) emerged from a study of CD8 T cell repertoires and HIV-1 epitope variants. The overall study: Epitopes were three Gag families plus Nef HW9 and YT9.

Sequenced by immunoSEQ multiplex PCR; TCRdb stores in-frame clones only, minus some. The sample lists around 5,500 clones, about 63% occurring once. A word on this clone: Its antigen remains unknown.

V was pared by 3 bases and J by 4 bases, with 18 bases between. Germline V gene data show CDR1 as SGHTA and CDR2 as FQGNSA. This CDR3 contains 16 residues. Sequencing was performed on cultured CD8+ T cells derived from PBMCs. The V call is TRBV7-2, the J call TRBJ1-2; no firm D call. The clonotype was recovered from a male donor with HIV. CDR3 in amino acids: CASSLGNLAGAYGYTF. CDR3 sequence (DNA): TGTGCCAGCAGCTTGGGGAACTTGGCAGGCGCCTATGGCTACACCTTC.